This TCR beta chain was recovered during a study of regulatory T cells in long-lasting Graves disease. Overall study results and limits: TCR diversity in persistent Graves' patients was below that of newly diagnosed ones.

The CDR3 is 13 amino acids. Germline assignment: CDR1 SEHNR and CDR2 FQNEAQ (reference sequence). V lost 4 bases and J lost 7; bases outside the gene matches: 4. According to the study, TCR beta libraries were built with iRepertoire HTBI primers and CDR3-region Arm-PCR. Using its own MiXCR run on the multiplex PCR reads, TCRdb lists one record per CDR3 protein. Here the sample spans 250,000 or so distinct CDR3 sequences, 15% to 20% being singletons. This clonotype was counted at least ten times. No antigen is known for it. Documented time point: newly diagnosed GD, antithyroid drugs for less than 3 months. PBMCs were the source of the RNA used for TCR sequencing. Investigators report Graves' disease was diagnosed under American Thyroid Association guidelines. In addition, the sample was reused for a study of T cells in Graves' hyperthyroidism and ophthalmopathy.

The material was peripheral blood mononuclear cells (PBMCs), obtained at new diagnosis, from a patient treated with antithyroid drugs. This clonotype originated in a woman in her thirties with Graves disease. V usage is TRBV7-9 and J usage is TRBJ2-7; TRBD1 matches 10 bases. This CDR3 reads CASSSGTGEEQYF. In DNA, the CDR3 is TGTGCCAGCAGCTCCGGGACAGGGGAAGAGCAGTACTTC.